Shown below are 30 T cell receptor beta chains from a single sample sequenced in a study of early T cells in non-severe SARS-CoV-2 infection. TCRdb ran MiXCR on the 5' RACE reads and lists one entry per CDR3 protein. The sample has around 110,000 distinct CDR3 sequences, 11% seen once; the top ten hold approximately 8.1%. The sample taken for sequencing was whole blood. Source of these receptors: an adult who was a healthcare worker with PCR-confirmed SARS-CoV-2 infection or an uninfected control (not recorded which).

This clonotype was seen at least ten times. This chain links TRBV2 with TRBJ2-7; TRBD2 matches 7 bases. V was pared by 8 bases and J by 0 bases, with 4 bases of the junction left unmatched. The CDR3 runs 13 residues. CDR1 and CDR2 (germline): SNHLY, FYNNEI. The CDR3 loop is CASGSSGSYEQYF. The CDR3 DNA reads as TGTGCCAGCGGGTCTAGCGGCTCCTACGAGCAGTACTTC.

This clonotype was observed at least ten times. This chain connects TRBV28 to TRBJ2-3; 7 bases match TRBD2. The trim removed 3 bases at V and 2 bases at J, leaving 2 bases unmatched. The V gene's germline CDR1 is MDHEN and CDR2 SYDVKM. The CDR3 has 14 residues. The DNA of the CDR3 is TGTGCCAGCAGTTTGACTAGCCCCACAGATACGCAGTATTTT. It translates to CASSLTSPTDTQYF.

The DNA for the CDR3 is TGTGCCAGCAGCGGGGAGGGGCGGCGGACCGAGCAGTTCTTC. Translated: CASSGEGRRTEQFF. The chain recombines TRBV7-2 with TRBJ2-1; 7 bases are shared with TRBD2. Germline CDR1 is SGHTA and CDR2 is FQGNSA. The CDR3 has 14 amino acids. V was clipped by 5 bases and J by 10 bases; unmatched bases: 11.

This clonotype has ten or more counts. The rearrangement joins TRBV20-1 to TRBJ2-3; 7 positions match TRBD1. The germline V gene has CDR1 DFQATT and CDR2 SNEGSKA (reference sequence). Germline trimming cut 6 bases from V and 3 bases from J; bases unmatched to any gene: 12. The CDR3 runs 15 residues. CDR3 protein: CSAGGLTGSTDTQYF. The CDR3 nucleotides read TGCAGTGCCGGAGGATTGACAGGGTCTACAGATACGCAGTATTTT.

This clonotype was picked up many times. The rearrangement uses TRBV5-4 and TRBJ2-3; D not certain. Between the trimmed V and J ends, which lost 2 bases and 2 bases, there was a span of 9 bases. Germline V lookup: CDR1 SGHNT, CDR2 YYREEE (reference sequence). This CDR3 spans 14 amino acids. The CDR3 protein is CASSLYSNTDTQYF. The DNA for the CDR3 is TGTGCCAGCAGCTTATACTCCAACACAGATACGCAGTATTTT.

As regards this clonotype: A much larger clone sits a single nucleotide away, making a read error possible. This chain joins TRBV25-1 and TRBJ1-5, with D perhaps TRBD1 (5 bases). The CDR3 loop spans 15 amino acids. Per the germline V gene, CDR1 is MGHDK and CDR2 is SYGVNS. This chain's CDR3 is CASSEAGLSNQPQRF. The CDR3 DNA reads TGTGCCAGCAGTGAAGCAGGGTTAAGCAATCAGCCCCAGCGTTTT.

At least ten counts were recorded for this clonotype. The rearrangement joins TRBV5-1 to TRBJ1-5; no reliable D call. This CDR3 is built from 14 residues. CDR1 is SGHRS, CDR2 YFSETQ, per germline. V dropped 0 bases and J dropped 11 bases, with 15 bases sitting between them. In DNA form, the CDR3 reads TGCGCCAGCAGCTTGGAACCAGAGCTCGGGGCCCAGCATTTT. This translates into CASSLEPELGAQHF. The full variable domain, rest sourced from reference TRBV5-1 and TRBJ1-5, is KAGVTQTPRYLIKTRGQQVTLSCSPISGHRSVSWYQQTPGQGLQFLFEYFSETQRNKGNFPGRFSGRQFSNSRSEMNVSTLELGDSALYLCASSLEPELGAQHFGDGTRLSIL.

With respect to this clonotype: A clone one base away is much larger, so this may be a read error. The chain couples TRBV29-1 to TRBJ1-1; the D gene is possibly TRBD1 (6 bases). This CDR3 spans 16 amino acids. CDR1 is SQVTM, CDR2 ANQGSEA, per germline. As DNA, the CDR3 is TGCAGCGTCCCCATCCCCGGGGGGCGATCGGGCACTGTAGCTTTCTTT. Translated, it gives CSVPIPGGRSGTVAFF.

With respect to this clonotype: At one end, the junction sequence differs from germline, possibly due to a read error. The chain carries TRBV5-1 and TRBJ2-7; D not certain. The CDR3 runs 18 residues. Germline V gives CDR1 SGHRS, CDR2 YFSETQ. DNA for the CDR3: TGCGCCAGCAGCTTGGAAGGCTCCGGGCCGGTGGGATCCTCCGAGCAGTACTTC. Translation: CASSLEGSGPVGSSEQYF.

V and J are TRBV10-2 and TRBJ2-3, with a tentative D call TRBD2 (6 bases). The germline V and J ends were trimmed by 7 bases and 4 bases, with 12 bases remaining between them. CDR1 is WSHSY, CDR2 SAAADI, per germline. The CDR3 is 13 amino acids. CDR3 in amino acids: CASTEWGADTQYF. The CDR3 DNA is TGCGCCAGCACCGAGTGGGGGGCAGATACGCAGTATTTT.

This clonotype occurred a few times. The chain has TRBV12-3 or TRBV12-4 and TRBJ1-1; D call uncertain. The CDR3 consists of 16 residues. Trimming removed 6 bases at V and 0 bases at J, with 17 bases between. DNA for the CDR3: TGTGCCAGCAGCCCCCTCCATCCGGGCATGAACACTGAAGCTTTCTTT. Translating it yields CASSPLHPGMNTEAFF.

This clonotype was counted ten times or more. This rearrangement joins TRBV7-8 to TRBJ2-1; perhaps TRBD1 as D (6 bases). The CDR3 covers 14 residues. The germline V gene has CDR1 SGHVS and CDR2 FQNEAQ. The V and J ends lost 1 base and 8 bases respectively, with 12 bases between them. CDR3 coding DNA: TGTGCCAGCAGCTTAGTCGGGACACTCCATGAGCAGTTCTTC. It specifies CASSLVGTLHEQFF.

This clonotype was recorded many times. The chain joins TRBV7-7 to TRBJ2-5; D unresolved. There are 13 residues in the CDR3. V was shortened by 3 bases and J by 5 bases, with 10 bases between the two germline ends. CDR1 is SSHAT, CDR2 FNYEAQ, per germline (reference sequence). CDR3 amino acids: CASSFSLGETQYF. CDR3 nucleotides: TGTGCCAGCAGCTTCTCCCTAGGCGAGACCCAGTACTTC.

The chain has TRBV9 and TRBJ2-3; D gene ambiguous. This CDR3 has 15 residues. Looked up from germline, CDR1 is SGDLS and CDR2 is YYNGEE. Trimming left V 3 bases short and J 2 bases short, with 13 bases between. CDR3 sequence reads: CASSGVEWDTDTQYF. CDR3 nucleotide sequence: TGTGCCAGCAGCGGGGTAGAGTGGGACACAGATACGCAGTATTTT.

CDR3 bases: TGTGCCAGCAGCCCTGGGGGGCAGATGAACACTGAAGCTTTCTTT. The encoded protein is CASSPGGQMNTEAFF. The chain links TRBV21-1 to TRBJ1-1; the D call of TRBD1 is as the table states it, not checked on the DNA. TRBV21-1 has pseudogene status. The CDR3 totals 15 residues.

V gene TRBV7-6 combines with J gene TRBJ2-1, with TRBD2 as a possible D gene (6 bases). The CDR3 loop spans 16 amino acids. The V end lost 3 bases, the J end lost 2 bases, and 14 bases lay between the germline ends. Germline values: CDR1 SGHVS, CDR2 FNYEAQ. Written as DNA, the CDR3 is TGTGCCAGCAGCTTTGGAGGGGACGTGGCCTACAATGAGCAGTTCTTC. Residues: CASSFGGDVAYNEQFF. Using reference TRBV7-6 and TRBJ2-1 for the parts outside the CDR3, the full variable domain is GAGVSQSPRYKVTKRGQDVALRCDPISGHVSLYWYRQALGQGPEFLTYFNYEAQQDKSGLPNDRFSAERPEGSISTLTIQRTEQRDSAMYRCASSFGGDVAYNEQFFGPGTRLTVL.

This clonotype appeared a single time. Given a much more abundant clone one base away, this may be a read error. The genes are TRBV2 and TRBJ1-5, with D uncertain. This CDR3 has 13 amino acids. V was clipped by 5 bases and J by 4 bases, with 9 bases between them. Germline V gene sequence: CDR1 SNHLY, CDR2 FYNNEI. CDR3 bases: TGTGCCAGCAGTCCTCGGGTAAATCAGCCCCAGCATTTT. Its protein product is CASSPRVNQPQHF. Filled out from reference TRBV2 and TRBJ1-5, the complete variable domain reads EPEVTQTPSHQVTQMGQEVILRCVPISNHLYFYWYRQILGQKVEFLVSFYNNEISEKSEIFDDQFSVERPDGSNFTLKIRSTKLEDSAMYFCASSPRVNQPQHFGDGTRLSIL.

V and J are TRBV7-7 and TRBJ2-7; D is ambiguous. The CDR3 runs to 13 residues. Trimming shortened V by 3 bases and J by 3 bases, and 9 bases separated the two germline ends. From germline, CDR1 is SSHAT and CDR2 FNYEAQ (reference sequence). The CDR3 spells CASSFDACYEQYF. As DNA, the CDR3 is TGTGCCAGCAGCTTTGACGCATGCTACGAGCAGTACTTC.

The table lists this clonotype with a few counts. The gene calls are TRBV21-1 and TRBJ2-3; TRBD2 is the table's D call and was not checked against the DNA. TRBV21-1 is a pseudogene. This CDR3 spans 15 amino acids. As DNA, the CDR3 is TGTGCCAGCAGCAAAAGTAGCGGCCCTGGGTATACGCAGTATTTT. Its protein is CASSKSSGPGYTQYF.

The table lists this clonotype with a few counts. The V call is TRBV6-5, the J call TRBJ2-5; tentatively, D is TRBD2 (6 bases). Deletions cut 5 bases from V and 2 bases from J, with 15 bases between. The CDR3 is made up of 15 amino acids. Germline V gene lookup returns CDR1 MNHEY and CDR2 SVGAGI. The CDR3 DNA sequence: TGTGCCAGCAGTGCGGGGCGTCCGTGGCAAGAGACCCAGTACTTC. Residues: CASSAGRPWQETQYF.

This clonotype has at least ten counts. The rearrangement links TRBV5-1 to TRBJ2-5; 7 bases map to TRBD1. V shed 3 bases, J shed 1 base, and the junction held 6 bases outside the gene matches. The CDR3 sequence is 15 residues long. Germline-derived CDR1 and CDR2 are SGHRS and YFSETQ. CDR3 loop: CASSSGQTGQETQYF. The CDR3 region has the DNA TGCGCCAGCAGCTCGGGACAGACAGGCCAAGAGACCCAGTACTTC.

This chain links TRBV5-1 with TRBJ2-5, with 9 bases fitting TRBD2. The CDR3 loop spans 14 amino acids. Germline V lookup: CDR1 SGHRS, CDR2 YFSETQ. Germline trimming cut 1 base from V and 3 bases from J; bases unmatched to any gene: 1. In nucleotides, the CDR3 is TGCGCCAGCAGCTTGCAGCGGGAGGAAGAGACCCAGTACTTC. Encoded protein: CASSLQREEETQYF.

V is TRBV9 and J is TRBJ2-1, with 7 bases that match TRBD1. This CDR3 has 15 amino acids. Germline V CDR1 and CDR2: SGDLS, YYNGEE. V lost 2 bases to trimming and J lost 7 bases; unmatched junction nucleotides: 9. The CDR3 nucleotides are TGTGCCAGCAGCGTGGGGGACAGCATAGAGAATGAGCAGTTCTTC. Its translation: CASSVGDSIENEQFF.

This clonotype was observed once. A junction end diverges from the germline sequence, so it may reflect a read error. The chain carries TRBV28 and TRBJ1-3; D gene unclear. The CDR3 consists of 13 residues. Germline assignment: CDR1 MDHEN and CDR2 SYDVKM. In DNA, the CDR3 is TGTGCCAGCAGTTTAATCGCTGGAGACACCATATATTTT. Translating gives CASSLIAGDTIYF.

The CDR3 DNA reads as TGTGCCAGCAGTACTCGAAAAGCTCTAGGACTAGCGGGAGTCTCCTACAATGAGCAGTTCTTC. Translating it yields CASSTRKALGLAGVSYNEQFF. The gene calls are TRBV6-2 or TRBV6-3 and TRBJ2-1; 13 bases agree with TRBD2. The CDR3 totals 21 residues. Per the germline V gene, CDR1 is MNHEY and CDR2 is SVGEGT. With 5 bases clipped from V and 0 bases from J, the junction kept 16 bases outside the gene matches.

The chain has TRBV2 and TRBJ2-5; possibly TRBD1 or TRBD2 for D (5 bases each). The CDR3 sequence is 14 residues long. V lost 0 bases and J 5 bases, leaving 10 bases between the germline ends. Germline loops: CDR1 SNHLY, CDR2 FYNNEI. As DNA, the CDR3 is TGTGCCAGCAGTGAAGCGGGTGGGGGTGAGACCCAGTACTTC. Translating gives CASSEAGGGETQYF.

This clonotype occurred many times. The V call is TRBV7-6, the J call TRBJ2-1, with 11 nucleotides matching TRBD2. The CDR3 loop spans 16 amino acids. In germline, CDR1 is SGHVS, CDR2 FNYEAQ. After removal of 2 bases from V and 3 bases from J, the junction contained 3 bases not matched to a gene. The CDR3 nucleotides are TGTGCCAGCAGCTTAAGGACTAGCGGGTACTACAATGAGCAGTTCTTC. Translating it yields CASSLRTSGYYNEQFF.

This clonotype was seen repeatedly, ten times or more. The rearrangement uses TRBV5-6 and TRBJ1-1; no definite D call. The germline V gene encodes CDR1 SGHDT and CDR2 YYEEEE. The CDR3 consists of 12 residues. V lost 1 base and J lost 7, with 8 bases in between. CDR3 amino acids: CASSLQGNEAFF. As DNA, the CDR3 is TGTGCCAGCAGCTTGCAAGGAAATGAAGCTTTCTTT.

The table lists this clonotype with a few counts. The J gene is TRBJ2-1, the V gene TRBV12-3 or TRBV12-4, with D hard to call. The V end lost 6 bases, the J end lost 10 bases, and 10 bases lay between the germline ends. The CDR3 extends over 11 amino acids. CDR3 region: CASSARREQFF. The DNA of the CDR3 is TGTGCCAGCAGCGCTCGGCGCGAGCAGTTCTTC.

In its sample, this clonotype was seen many times. The chain uses TRBV6-1 and TRBJ2-2; TRBD1 aligns across 9 bases. The CDR3 consists of 15 residues. The V segment lost 6 bases and the J segment 5 bases; nucleotides outside the gene matches: 7. Germline CDR1 is MNHNS and CDR2 is SASEGT. CDR3 in amino acids: CASSQTGGGTGELFF. The CDR3 nucleotides read TGTGCCAGCAGCCAGACAGGGGGAGGTACCGGGGAGCTGTTTTTT.